The rows below give T cell receptor beta chains drawn from one sample of a study of T cell changes during pregnancy in multiple sclerosis. The repertoire was sequenced with immunoSEQ multiplex PCR; TCRdb's copy has only in-frame clones and lacks some. The sample shows 25,000 to 30,000 clones, 85% to 90% of them seen only once. The sample in question was CD4+ T cells from peripheral blood mononuclear cells, obtained in the second trimester of pregnancy. Receptor source: a female donor with multiple sclerosis, enrolled in a pregnancy study. The CDR3 runs from the conserved cysteine through the conserved F or W. The order of the fields is V gene, D gene, clone size, CDR3 length, J gene, CDR3 DNA, CDR3 protein. D genes are given only for firm matches. The size of a clone is reported for some rows only, either as once, few or many, or as a class for expanded clones.

V: TRBV6-5
D: TRBD1
size: NA
length: 15
J: TRBJ1-1
DNA: TGTGCCAGCAGCTCCACGGTGGACAGGGGACTGGCAGCTTTCTTT
CDR3: CASSSTVDRGLAAFF

V: TRBV2
D: NA
size: NA
length: 16
J: TRBJ1-6
DNA: TGTGCCAGCAGTGAGGCGGGTAGAGATCGGAATTCACCCCTCCACTTT
CDR3: CASSEAGRDRNSPLHF

V: TRBV1
D: NA
size: NA
length: 18
J: TRBJ2-3
DNA: TGCACCAGCAGCCAAGATCGAAGGACTAGCGGGGGAACAGATACGCAGTATTTT
CDR3: CTSSQDRRTSGGTDTQYF

V: TRBV18
D: TRBD1
size: NA
length: 15
J: TRBJ2-7
DNA: TGTGCCAGCTCACCAGGGAGGACAGGGCCCTACGAGCAGTACTTC
CDR3: CASSPGRTGPYEQYF

V: TRBV18
D: NA
size: few
length: 11
J: TRBJ2-3
DNA: TGTGCCAGCTCCCAAGGGGGTACGCAGTATTTT
CDR3: CASSQGGTQYF

V: TRBV5-1
D: TRBD1
size: NA
length: 13
J: TRBJ1-2
DNA: TGCGCCAGCCGGGACAGCGCTAACTATGGCTACACCTTC
CDR3: CASRDSANYGYTF

V: TRBV7-8
D: TRBD1
size: NA
length: 17
J: TRBJ1-5
DNA: TGTGCCAGCAGCCAAAAGCCGCCCGGGACAGGAGATGAGCCCCAGCATTTT
CDR3: CASSQKPPGTGDEPQHF

V: TRBV19
D: NA
size: NA
length: 14
J: TRBJ1-5
DNA: TGTGCCAGTAGTGCTCGGAGTGGCAATCAGCCCCAGCATTTT
CDR3: CASSARSGNQPQHF

V: TRBV11-2
D: TRBD2
size: NA
length: 17
J: TRBJ2-1
DNA: TGTGCCAGCAGCCCCAGGGCCCTAGCGGGGGGGTACAATGAGCAGTTCTTC
CDR3: CASSPRALAGGYNEQFF

V: TRBV12-5
D: TRBD2
size: NA
length: 16
J: TRBJ2-5
DNA: TGTGCTAGTGGCCCGGGACTAGCGGGGGGCGGGGAGACCCAGTACTTC
CDR3: CASGPGLAGGGETQYF

V: TRBV30
D: TRBD1
size: NA
length: 14
J: TRBJ1-6
DNA: TGTGCCTGGACCCCGGGACAGCGCAATTCACCCCTCCACTTT
CDR3: CAWTPGQRNSPLHF

V: TRBV2
D: TRBD1
size: few
length: 15
J: TRBJ1-1
DNA: TGTGCCAGCAGTGAAGCCGGGACAGGGTTGACTGAAGCTTTCTTT
CDR3: CASSEAGTGLTEAFF

V: TRBV4-1
D: NA
size: NA
length: 16
J: TRBJ1-1
DNA: TGCGCCAGCAGCCTCTCCCGGACAGTAATGAACACTGAAGCTTTCTTT
CDR3: CASSLSRTVMNTEAFF

V: TRBV5-6
D: NA
size: NA
length: 14
J: TRBJ1-2
DNA: TGTGCCAGCAGCTTTGAACAGGCAGTCTATGGCTACACCTTC
CDR3: CASSFEQAVYGYTF

V: TRBV5-1
D: TRBD1
size: NA
length: 15
J: TRBJ2-7
DNA: TGCGCCAGCAGCTTGGACCGGACAGGACTTGGGGAGCAGTACTTC
CDR3: CASSLDRTGLGEQYF

V: TRBV6-4
D: TRBD2
size: NA
length: 18
J: TRBJ2-3
DNA: TGTGCCAGCAGTGCCCTCGGGACTAGCGGGGGGGCCACAGATACGCAGTATTTT
CDR3: CASSALGTSGGATDTQYF

V: TRBV2
D: TRBD2
size: NA
length: 15
J: TRBJ2-3
DNA: TGTGCCAGCAGGCCTCTAGCGGGGGTGCGAGGTACGCAGTATTTT
CDR3: CASRPLAGVRGTQYF

V: TRBV7-3
D: NA
size: NA
length: 13
J: TRBJ2-7
DNA: TGTGCCAGCAGCTTAACCACTCCTGTCGAGCAGTACTTC
CDR3: CASSLTTPVEQYF

V: TRBV21-1
D: NA
size: NA
length: 13
J: TRBJ1-5
DNA: TGTGCCAGCAGCGAGAGGTTGAGTCAGCCCCAGCATTTT
CDR3: CASSERLSQPQHF

V: TRBV6-1
D: TRBD1
size: few
length: 13
J: TRBJ1-5
DNA: TGTGCCAGTCACCGGGACAGGGGTCAGCCCCAGCATTTT
CDR3: CASHRDRGQPQHF

V: TRBV7-2
D: TRBD1
size: once
length: 14
J: TRBJ1-5
DNA: TGTGCCAGCAGCCAGGACAGGGACAATCAGCCCCAGCATTTT
CDR3: CASSQDRDNQPQHF

V: TRBV11-2
D: NA
size: NA
length: 15
J: TRBJ2-7
DNA: TGTGCCAGCAGCTTAGATCTGATGACTATGGGCGAGCAGTACTTC
CDR3: CASSLDLMTMGEQYF

V: TRBV5-1
D: NA
size: NA
length: 16
J: TRBJ1-6
DNA: TGCGCCAGCAGCTACCTCAGGGCCGGAAATAATTCACCCCTCCACTTT
CDR3: CASSYLRAGNNSPLHF

V: TRBV4-1
D: TRBD1
size: once
length: 16
J: TRBJ1-1
DNA: TGCGCCAGCAGCCAACCTCGACAGGGGGTGAACACTGAAGCTTTCTTT
CDR3: CASSQPRQGVNTEAFF

V: TRBV10-3
D: TRBD1
size: NA
length: 16
J: TRBJ1-3
DNA: TGTGCCATCAGTGAACCCGGAACAGGGGGAGGAAACACCATATATTTT
CDR3: CAISEPGTGGGNTIYF

V: TRBV11-2
D: TRBD1
size: NA
length: 18
J: TRBJ2-7
DNA: TGTGCCAGCAGCTCCTTAAGTCAACTACAGACAGGGGGCTACGAGCAGTACTTC
CDR3: CASSSLSQLQTGGYEQYF

V: TRBV5-1
D: NA
size: NA
length: 11
J: TRBJ1-5
DNA: TGCGCCAGTATGACTCGCGAGCCCCAGCATTTT
CDR3: CASMTREPQHF

V: TRBV6-4
D: NA
size: NA
length: 16
J: TRBJ1-4
DNA: TGTGCCAGCAGTGACTCTGGGGGGGCGGCTAATGAAAAACTGTTTTTT
CDR3: CASSDSGGAANEKLFF

V: TRBV7-9
D: NA
size: NA
length: 13
J: TRBJ1-1
DNA: TGTGCCAGCACCTGGGAGGCCGGCGCTGAAGCTTTCTTT
CDR3: CASTWEAGAEAFF

V: TRBV5-1
D: NA
size: NA
length: 16
J: TRBJ1-6
DNA: TGCGCCAGCAGCTTGGCCGGGAGGGTACTCAATTCACCCCTCCACTTT
CDR3: CASSLAGRVLNSPLHF

V: TRBV6-5
D: NA
size: NA
length: 16
J: TRBJ1-2
DNA: TGTGCCAGCAGTTATTCTGGTGTTAACGGGGGATATGGCTACACCTTC
CDR3: CASSYSGVNGGYGYTF

V: TRBV5-1
D: TRBD2
size: NA
length: 15
J: TRBJ2-5
DNA: TGCGCCAGCAGCCGGGGGACTAGCGGGGCAGAGACCCAGTACTTC
CDR3: CASSRGTSGAETQYF

V: TRBV29-1
D: TRBD1
size: NA
length: 13
J: TRBJ1-1
DNA: TGCAGCGTGGGACAGGGAGTGGGGACTGAAGCTTTCTTT
CDR3: CSVGQGVGTEAFF

V: TRBV30
D: NA
size: NA
length: 13
J: TRBJ2-1
DNA: TGTGCCTGGAGTTTGCAGGGGGGCAATGAGCAGTTCTTC
CDR3: CAWSLQGGNEQFF

V: TRBV10-2
D: NA
size: NA
length: 13
J: TRBJ2-2
DNA: TGCGCCAGCAGTCCACAGCCAACCGGGGAGCTGTTTTTT
CDR3: CASSPQPTGELFF

V: TRBV5-1
D: TRBD1
size: NA
length: 16
J: TRBJ1-1
DNA: TGCGCCAGCAGCTCGGGACAGAGACTTATGAACACTGAAGCTTTCTTT
CDR3: CASSSGQRLMNTEAFF

V: TRBV7-3
D: NA
size: NA
length: 13
J: TRBJ2-3
DNA: TGTGCCAGCAGCTCAGGACTTTCAGATACGCAGTATTTT
CDR3: CASSSGLSDTQYF

V: TRBV5-1
D: TRBD1
size: NA
length: 14
J: TRBJ2-7
DNA: TGCGCCAGCAGCGCCGGGACAGGGTATGACGAGCAGTACTTC
CDR3: CASSAGTGYDEQYF

V: TRBV2
D: TRBD2
size: NA
length: 16
J: TRBJ2-3
DNA: TGTGCCAGCAGTGAGCCTAGCGGGGGGGCAACAGATACGCAGTATTTT
CDR3: CASSEPSGGATDTQYF

V: TRBV6-6
D: NA
size: NA
length: 16
J: TRBJ1-2
DNA: TGTGCCAGCAGTTATTCGGCGGGGCTCGGAGACTATGGCTACACCTTC
CDR3: CASSYSAGLGDYGYTF

V: TRBV5-4
D: NA
size: NA
length: 13
J: TRBJ1-2
DNA: TGTGCCAGCAGCTTGGCGGGGGTCGGTGGCTACACCTTC
CDR3: CASSLAGVGGYTF

V: TRBV4-1
D: NA
size: NA
length: 15
J: TRBJ1-3
DNA: TGCGCCAGCAGCCGGCAGTCAAATGCCGGAAACACCATATATTTT
CDR3: CASSRQSNAGNTIYF

V: TRBV6-5
D: NA
size: NA
length: 14
J: TRBJ1-2
DNA: TGTGCCAGCAGCCTATCGATCCACCGGTATGGCTACACCTTC
CDR3: CASSLSIHRYGYTF

V: TRBV5-1
D: TRBD1
size: NA
length: 14
J: TRBJ2-1
DNA: TGCGCCAGCAGCCTAGATTTTCCGGGACAGGGTACCGTCTTC
CDR3: CASSLDFPGQGTVF

V: TRBV2
D: NA
size: once
length: 14
J: TRBJ2-7
DNA: TGTGCCAGCATCCCCCGGCCTCAGGTAGACGAGCAGTACTTC
CDR3: CASIPRPQVDEQYF

V: TRBV27
D: TRBD1
size: once
length: 14
J: TRBJ1-2
DNA: TGTGCCAGCAGTAAACAGGGACAGTTATATGGCTACACCTTC
CDR3: CASSKQGQLYGYTF

V: TRBV18
D: TRBD1
size: NA
length: 13
J: TRBJ1-2
DNA: TGTGCCAGCTCACCGGACAGGGCCTATGGCTACACCTTC
CDR3: CASSPDRAYGYTF

V: TRBV4-2
D: TRBD2
size: once
length: 15
J: TRBJ2-7
DNA: TGTGCCAGCAGCCAAGAGGAGCGGGGGTCGGGGGAGCAGTACTTC
CDR3: CASSQEERGSGEQYF

V: TRBV2
D: TRBD1
size: NA
length: 16
J: TRBJ2-3
DNA: TGTGCCAGCAGTCCTGGACAGGGCCTAAGGCCAGATACGCAGTATTTT
CDR3: CASSPGQGLRPDTQYF

V: TRBV7-3
D: TRBD2
size: NA
length: 16
J: TRBJ2-1
DNA: TGTGCCAGCAGCTCGTGGACTAGCGGGGGGGCGCAGGAGCAGTTCTTC
CDR3: CASSSWTSGGAQEQFF

V: TRBV18
D: NA
size: NA
length: 17
J: TRBJ1-5
DNA: TGTGCCAGCTCACCAGAACAGGCCCGCTTGGGCAATCAGCCCCAGCATTTT
CDR3: CASSPEQARLGNQPQHF

V: TRBV5-1
D: NA
size: few
length: 13
J: TRBJ2-3
DNA: TGCGCCAGCAAGAGGGAGATCACAGATACGCAGTATTTT
CDR3: CASKREITDTQYF

V: TRBV6-1
D: TRBD1
size: NA
length: 14
J: TRBJ1-2
DNA: TGTGCCAGCAGCCGACAGGGGTCGCACTATGGCTACACCTTC
CDR3: CASSRQGSHYGYTF

V: TRBV7-2
D: TRBD2
size: NA
length: 15
J: TRBJ2-3
DNA: TGTGCCAGCAGCTTCGGGACTAGCGGGGGTGATACGCAGTATTTT
CDR3: CASSFGTSGGDTQYF

V: TRBV4-1
D: NA
size: NA
length: 13
J: TRBJ1-5
DNA: TGCGCCAGCAGCCAAGATCAGGGGTGGCCCCAGCATTTT
CDR3: CASSQDQGWPQHF

V: TRBV15
D: NA
size: NA
length: 17
J: TRBJ1-3
DNA: TGTGCCACCAGCAGAGATCGCGGCAGATTCTCTGGAAACACCATATATTTT
CDR3: CATSRDRGRFSGNTIYF

V: TRBV18
D: NA
size: NA
length: 13
J: TRBJ2-7
DNA: TGTGCCAGCTCACGAGGCCGAACCTACGAGCAGTACTTC
CDR3: CASSRGRTYEQYF

V: TRBV5-6
D: NA
size: NA
length: 15
J: TRBJ2-2
DNA: TGTGCCAGCAGCTCACCGGGACTGATTACCGGGGAGCTGTTTTTT
CDR3: CASSSPGLITGELFF

V: TRBV5-4
D: TRBD2
size: NA
length: 14
J: TRBJ2-5
DNA: TGTGCCAGCAGCATCGGACTAGCACAGGAGACCCAGTACTTC
CDR3: CASSIGLAQETQYF